The clone carrying this T cell receptor (beta chain) was detected many times. The antigen remains unidentified. TCR beta CDR3 regions were amplified from RNA. TCR CDR3 underwent first-round RT-PCR with the HTBI primer set. Each CDR3 protein is one row after TCRdb ran MiXCR on the multiplex PCR reads. In the table there are 500,000 to 600,000 distinct CDR3 sequences, roughly 21% of which are singletons. At least 3 on the Clinical Activity Score was recorded for ophthalmopathy patients, who also had NOSPECS grade at least 4 and duration under 3 months. The PBMCs had their origin in less than 13 ml of fresh peripheral blood. V was trimmed by 3 bases and J by 5 bases, leaving 13 bases between them. CDR3 length equals 14 residues. Germline CDR1 GTSNPN, CDR2 SVGIG (reference sequence). This sample was taken from a study of T cells in Graves' hyperthyroidism and ophthalmopathy. Across the study: Pretreatment peripheral blood was obtained at initial diagnosis. Study conclusions and caveats: Stable hyperthyroidism was separated from ophthalmopathy by a model based on 13 V-J features.

V usage is TRBV30 and J usage is TRBJ2-2; a possible D gene is TRBD1 (6 bases). Material for sequencing was blood. The TCR sequence derives from a man in his forties or fifties with Graves' ophthalmopathy. The CDR3 is CAWRLGGRTGELFF. The CDR3 DNA is TGTGCCTGGAGGCTAGGGGGAAGGACCGGGGAGCTGTTTTTT.